Each of the 18 T cell receptor beta chains below was sequenced from the same sample in a study of blood T cell repertoires in COVID-19 (dated by TCRdb to about 2020). The library was made by the immunoSEQ multiplex PCR assay. TCRdb provides this immuneACCESS table in a form limited to in-frame rearrangements. Some clones are lacking; in checked studies, under half of them reflect an unresolved V gene, and why the rest are absent is not known. Counted in this sample were about 240,000 clones; roughly 80% of them appeared once. The ten top clones hold around 9.9% of the sample. Input material: peripheral blood. The receptors stem from a woman over 75 with acute or convalescent COVID-19.

The V gene is TRBV18, the J gene TRBJ2-2; 12 bases agree with TRBD1. The junction had 2 bases not matched to a gene; V was cut back by 5 bases and J by 4 bases. The CDR3 covers 15 residues. Germline CDR1 reads KGHSH; CDR2 reads LQKENI. The CDR3 region is CASSEGQGATGELFF. In DNA form, the CDR3 reads TGTGCCAGCTCAGAGGGACAGGGGGCCACCGGGGAGCTGTTTTTT.

V is TRBV6-5 and J is TRBJ1-3; possibly TRBD1 for D (6 bases). CDR3 length: 14 residues. Germline V lookup: CDR1 MNHEY, CDR2 SVGAGI. V lost 2 bases to trimming and J lost 8 bases, with 13 bases between them. The CDR3 reads CASSYGGAVDTIYF. The CDR3 bases are TGTGCCAGCAGTTACGGGGGGGCCGTGGACACCATATATTTT.

The J gene is TRBJ1-6, the V gene TRBV6-5; 8 bases line up with TRBD1. Germline CDR1 reads MNHEY; CDR2 reads SVGAGI. The CDR3 spans 14 residues. V lost 4 bases, J lost 9 bases, and 5 bases stayed unmatched. The chain's CDR3 is CASSSTGVGSPLHF. In DNA form, the CDR3 reads TGTGCCAGCAGTTCGACAGGGGTCGGTTCACCCCTCCACTTT.

The chain couples TRBV29-1 to TRBJ1-2; the D gene is possibly TRBD1 (6 bases). Germline assignment: CDR1 SQVTM and CDR2 ANQGSEA. This CDR3 comprises 13 residues. Trimming left V 3 bases short and J 3 bases short, with 11 bases between. The DNA for the CDR3 is TGCAGCGTTGAGAGGGACACCCACTATGGCTACACCTTC. Translation: CSVERDTHYGYTF.

The chain joins TRBV6-5 to TRBJ1-3; 7 bases map to TRBD1. Germline V gives CDR1 MNHEY, CDR2 SVGAGI. There are 14 residues in the CDR3. The V and J ends lost 6 bases and 4 bases, in that order; junction bases with no gene match: 6. DNA of the CDR3: TGTGCCAGCAGCCCGACAGGGTCCGGAAACACCATATATTTT. This sequence encodes CASSPTGSGNTIYF.

This clone was counted only a few times. V is TRBV18 and J is TRBJ2-1; 10 positions agree with TRBD1. Germline CDR1 and CDR2: KGHSH and LQKENI. This CDR3 has 13 amino acids. J was trimmed by 10 bases and V by 3 bases; bases with no gene match: 3. CDR3 DNA sequence: TGTGCCAGCTCACCCGACAGGGGGCAAGAGCAGTTCTTC. It encodes CASSPDRGQEQFF.

The gene calls are TRBV10-3 and TRBJ1-2; 9 bases match TRBD1. CDR3 size: 14 residues. Trimming at V came to 10 bases and at J to 2 bases, leaving 8 bases not matched to a gene. Germline CDR1 is ENHRY and CDR2 is SYGVKD. CDR3 bases: TGTGCCACCTCGGGACAGGGTCAAAACTATGGCTACACCTTC. Amino acid sequence: CATSGQGQNYGYTF.

This chain links TRBV27 with TRBJ2-7; 7 nucleotides line up with TRBD1. The CDR3 is 14 amino acids. The V gene end was trimmed by 6 bases and the J gene end by 2 bases; junction bases not matched to a gene: 7. Germline CDR1 and CDR2: MNHEY and SMNVEV (reference sequence). The CDR3 nucleotides are TGTGCCAGCAGCCGACAGGGCTACGCCTACGAGCAGTACTTC. Its protein product is CASSRQGYAYEQYF.

This sequence joins TRBV19 and TRBJ1-1; possibly TRBD1 for D (5 bases). Germline V gene sequence: CDR1 LNHDA, CDR2 SQIVND (reference sequence). The CDR3 has 13 residues. The germline V and J ends were trimmed by 7 bases and 5 bases, with 14 bases remaining between them. The chain's CDR3 is CASIRQGRTEAFF. CDR3 nucleotides: TGTGCCAGTATCCGGCAGGGTAGAACTGAAGCTTTCTTT.

The chain couples TRBV5-6 to TRBJ1-6, with TRBD1 identical over 12 bases. This CDR3 contains 17 residues. V lost 4 bases and J lost 2; bases outside the gene matches: 4. CDR1 is SGHDT and CDR2 is YYEEEE in the germline V gene. The CDR3 DNA is TGTGCCAGCAGCCAGGGACAGGGGGCGACCTATAATTCACCCCTCCACTTT. Translated, it gives CASSQGQGATYNSPLHF.

The chain links TRBV5-6 to TRBJ2-5; TRBD1 is a possible D gene (5 bases). Trimming stripped 0 bases from V and 2 bases from J, with 11 bases between. The CDR3 spans 15 residues. Germline CDR1 SGHDT, CDR2 YYEEEE. In DNA form, the CDR3 reads TGTGCCAGCAGCTTGGACAGGAGCGTACAAGAGACCCAGTACTTC. It encodes CASSLDRSVQETQYF.

J is TRBJ1-2 and V is TRBV3-1 (or the pseudogene TRBV3-2), with TRBD1 identical over 8 bases. This CDR3 is built from 13 residues. V was clipped by 6 bases and J by 3 bases; unmatched bases: 3. Germline assignment: CDR1 LGHDT and CDR2 YNNKEL (reference sequence). For the CDR3, the DNA is TGTGCCAGCAGGCGGGGACAGGACTATGGCTACACCTTC. As protein: CASRRGQDYGYTF.

In this sample, this clone turned up a few times. The chain links TRBV7-9 to TRBJ1-3, with 10 bases identical to TRBD1. The germline gives CDR1 SEHNR, CDR2 FQNEAQ (reference sequence). Trimming cost V 5 bases and J 4 bases; bases outside gene matches: 11. The CDR3 has 17 residues. CDR3 protein: CASSQDRGELWGNTIYF. CDR3 in DNA: TGTGCCAGCAGCCAGGACAGGGGGGAGCTTTGGGGAAACACCATATATTTT.

The chain joins TRBV7-9 to TRBJ2-5, with no clear D. The V end was cut by 2 bases, the J end by 3 bases, with 10 bases between. Germline CDR1 is SEHNR and CDR2 is FQNEAQ (reference sequence). The CDR3 runs to 14 residues. The CDR3 sequence is CASSLRVREETQYF. DNA for the CDR3: TGTGCCAGCAGCTTACGCGTCCGGGAAGAGACCCAGTACTTC.

The genes are TRBV25-1 and TRBJ2-1, with 7 bases lining up with TRBD1. Germline V gene sequence: CDR1 MGHDK, CDR2 SYGVNS. This CDR3 has 14 amino acids. J was trimmed by 3 bases and V by 4 bases; bases with no gene match: 3. The CDR3 DNA reads as TGTGCCAGCAGTGCGGGACAGAACTACAATGAGCAGTTCTTC. Translated: CASSAGQNYNEQFF. Together with reference TRBV25-1 and TRBJ2-1, the CDR3 gives the full variable domain: EADIYQTPRYLVIGTGKKITLECSQTMGHDKMYWYQQDPGMELHLIHYSYGVNSTEKGDLSSESTVSRIRTEHFPLTLESARPSHTSQYLCASSAGQNYNEQFFGPGTRLTVL.

This sequence joins TRBV6-2 or TRBV6-3 and TRBJ1-2, with D possibly matching TRBD1 (6 bases). CDR1 and CDR2 from the germline V gene are MNHEY and SVGEGT. V dropped 4 bases and J dropped 7 bases, with 13 bases sitting between them. The CDR3 length is 13 residues. The CDR3 is CASSWSGDRGYTF. CDR3 in DNA: TGTGCCAGCAGTTGGTCAGGGGACCGTGGCTACACCTTC.

The chain employs TRBV3-1 (or the pseudogene TRBV3-2) and TRBJ1-2, with D perhaps matching TRBD1 (5 bases). Germline loops: CDR1 LGHDT, CDR2 YNNKEL (reference sequence). The V gene lost 4 bases and the J gene lost 6 bases, with 12 bases spanning the gap. The CDR3 spans 13 residues. The CDR3, as DNA: TGTGCCAGCAGCCCAAGGGGCCTCGATGGCTACACCTTC. Translation gives CASSPRGLDGYTF.

This clone was counted a single time. The chain combines TRBV27 with TRBJ1-3; D is ambiguous. This CDR3 is built from 16 residues. Between the trimmed V and J ends, which lost 8 bases and 0 bases, there was a span of 17 bases. The germline V gene encodes CDR1 MNHEY and CDR2 SMNVEV (reference sequence). The CDR3 here is CASGSWGRDSGNTIYF. CDR3 DNA: TGTGCCAGCGGGTCTTGGGGTCGGGACTCTGGAAACACCATATATTTT.